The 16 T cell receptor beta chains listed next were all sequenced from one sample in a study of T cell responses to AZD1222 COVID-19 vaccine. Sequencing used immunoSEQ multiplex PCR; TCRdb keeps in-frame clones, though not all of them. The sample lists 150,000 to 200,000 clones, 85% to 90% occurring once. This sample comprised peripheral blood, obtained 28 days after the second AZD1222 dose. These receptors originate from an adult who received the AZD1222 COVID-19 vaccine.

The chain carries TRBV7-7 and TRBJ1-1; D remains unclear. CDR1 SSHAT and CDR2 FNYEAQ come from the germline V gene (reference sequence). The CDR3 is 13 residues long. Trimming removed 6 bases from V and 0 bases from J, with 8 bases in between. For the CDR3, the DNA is TGTGCCAGCAGTTCGACGGTGAACACTGAAGCTTTCTTT. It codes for CASSSTVNTEAFF.

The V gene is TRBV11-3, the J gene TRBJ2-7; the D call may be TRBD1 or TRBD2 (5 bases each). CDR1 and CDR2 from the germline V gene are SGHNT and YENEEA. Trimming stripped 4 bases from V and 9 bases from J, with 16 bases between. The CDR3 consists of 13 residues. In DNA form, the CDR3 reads TGTGCCAGCAGCTCAGGGACCGCCCCAGTGCAGTACTTC. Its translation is CASSSGTAPVQYF.

The CDR3 reads CTSSQVGSGGYTF. The CDR3, as DNA: TGCACCAGCAGCCAAGTCGGGTCGGGTGGCTACACCTTC. The rearrangement links TRBV1 to TRBJ1-2. TRBV1 counts as a pseudogene. This CDR3 region has 13 residues.

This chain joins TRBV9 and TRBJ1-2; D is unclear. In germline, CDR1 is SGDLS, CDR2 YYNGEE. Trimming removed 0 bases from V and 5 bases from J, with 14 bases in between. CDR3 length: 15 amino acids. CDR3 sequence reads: CASSVAGGRDYGYTF. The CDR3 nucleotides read TGTGCCAGCAGCGTAGCTGGAGGGAGGGATTATGGCTACACCTTC.

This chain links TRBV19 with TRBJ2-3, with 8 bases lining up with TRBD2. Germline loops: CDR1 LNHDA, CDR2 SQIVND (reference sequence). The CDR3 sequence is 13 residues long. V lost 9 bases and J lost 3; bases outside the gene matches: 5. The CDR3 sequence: CARPGGVTDTQYF. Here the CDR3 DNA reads TGTGCCAGACCCGGGGGGGTGACAGATACGCAGTATTTT.

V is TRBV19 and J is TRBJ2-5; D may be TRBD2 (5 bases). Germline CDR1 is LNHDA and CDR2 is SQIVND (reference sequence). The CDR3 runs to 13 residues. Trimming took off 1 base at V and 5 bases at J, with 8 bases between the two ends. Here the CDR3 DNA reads TGTGCCAGTAGTATAGGAGGGTGGGAGACCCAGTACTTC. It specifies CASSIGGWETQYF.

The CDR3 is CASSQDPTWPMYSNEQFF. The CDR3 DNA follows: TGTGCCAGCAGCCAAGATCCCACATGGCCGATGTATAGTAATGAGCAGTTCTTC. The chain recombines TRBV14 with TRBJ2-1; D is unresolved. CDR1 is SGHDN, CDR2 FVKESK, per germline. This CDR3 region has 18 residues. V was clipped by 0 bases and J by 7 bases, with 22 bases between them.

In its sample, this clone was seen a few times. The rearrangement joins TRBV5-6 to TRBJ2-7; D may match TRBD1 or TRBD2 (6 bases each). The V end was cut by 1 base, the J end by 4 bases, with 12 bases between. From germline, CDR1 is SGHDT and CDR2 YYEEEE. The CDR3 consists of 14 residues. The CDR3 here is CASSLTGALYEQYF. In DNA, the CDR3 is TGTGCCAGCAGCTTGACGGGGGCCCTGTACGAGCAGTACTTC.

CDR3 loop: CASSPSGGWSTEAFF. CDR3 sequence (DNA): TGTGCCAGCAGCCCATCGGGGGGCTGGAGCACTGAAGCTTTCTTT. The chain joins TRBV7-9 to TRBJ1-1; D possibly corresponds to TRBD1 (6 bases). Trimming took 5 bases from V and 4 from J, leaving 17 bases between them. The germline CDR1 and CDR2 sequences are SEHNR and FQNEAQ (reference sequence). The CDR3 spans 15 residues.

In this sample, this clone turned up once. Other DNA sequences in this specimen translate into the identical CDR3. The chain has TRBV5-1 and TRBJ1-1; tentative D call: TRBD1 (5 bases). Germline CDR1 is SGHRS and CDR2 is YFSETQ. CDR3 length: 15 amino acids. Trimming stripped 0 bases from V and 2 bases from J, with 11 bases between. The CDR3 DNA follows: TGCGCCAGCAGCTTGGACGGACGGACAAACACTGAAGCTTTCTTT. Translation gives CASSLDGRTNTEAFF.

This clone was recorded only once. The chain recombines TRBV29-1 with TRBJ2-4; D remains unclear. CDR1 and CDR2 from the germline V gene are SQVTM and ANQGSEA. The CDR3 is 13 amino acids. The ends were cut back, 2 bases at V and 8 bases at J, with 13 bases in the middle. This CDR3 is CSVERAGGDIQYF. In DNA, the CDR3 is TGCAGCGTTGAACGGGCCGGTGGAGACATTCAGTACTTC.

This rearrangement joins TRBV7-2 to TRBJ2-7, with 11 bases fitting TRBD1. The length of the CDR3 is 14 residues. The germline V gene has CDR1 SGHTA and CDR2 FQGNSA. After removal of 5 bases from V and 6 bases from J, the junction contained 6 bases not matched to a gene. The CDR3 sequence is CASSPRTGGIEQYF. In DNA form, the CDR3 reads TGTGCCAGCAGCCCCCGGACAGGGGGCATCGAGCAGTACTTC.

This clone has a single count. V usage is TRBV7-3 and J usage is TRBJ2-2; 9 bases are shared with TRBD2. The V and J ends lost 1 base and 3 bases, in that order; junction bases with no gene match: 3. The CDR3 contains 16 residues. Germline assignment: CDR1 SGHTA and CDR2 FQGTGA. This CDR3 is CASSLRAGGDTGELFF. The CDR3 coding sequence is TGTGCCAGCAGCTTAAGAGCGGGGGGCGACACCGGGGAGCTGTTTTTT.

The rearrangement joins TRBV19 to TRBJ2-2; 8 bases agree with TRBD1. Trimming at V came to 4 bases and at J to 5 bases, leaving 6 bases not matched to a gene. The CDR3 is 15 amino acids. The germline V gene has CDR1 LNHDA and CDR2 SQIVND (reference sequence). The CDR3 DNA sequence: TGTGCCAGTAGTAGCGACAGGGGTTGGACCGGGGAGCTGTTTTTT. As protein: CASSSDRGWTGELFF.

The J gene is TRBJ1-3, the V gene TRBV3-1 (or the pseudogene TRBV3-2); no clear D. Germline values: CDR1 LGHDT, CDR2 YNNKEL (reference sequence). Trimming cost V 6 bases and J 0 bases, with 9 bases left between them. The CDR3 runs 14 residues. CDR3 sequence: CASRPASSGNTIYF. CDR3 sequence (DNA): TGTGCCAGCAGGCCGGCGAGCTCTGGAAACACCATATATTTT.

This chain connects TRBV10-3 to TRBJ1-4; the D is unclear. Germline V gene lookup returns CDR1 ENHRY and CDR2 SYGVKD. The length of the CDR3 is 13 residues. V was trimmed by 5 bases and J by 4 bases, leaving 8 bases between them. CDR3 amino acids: CAISTSNNEKLFF. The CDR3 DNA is TGTGCCATCAGTACCAGCAATAATGAAAAACTGTTTTTT.